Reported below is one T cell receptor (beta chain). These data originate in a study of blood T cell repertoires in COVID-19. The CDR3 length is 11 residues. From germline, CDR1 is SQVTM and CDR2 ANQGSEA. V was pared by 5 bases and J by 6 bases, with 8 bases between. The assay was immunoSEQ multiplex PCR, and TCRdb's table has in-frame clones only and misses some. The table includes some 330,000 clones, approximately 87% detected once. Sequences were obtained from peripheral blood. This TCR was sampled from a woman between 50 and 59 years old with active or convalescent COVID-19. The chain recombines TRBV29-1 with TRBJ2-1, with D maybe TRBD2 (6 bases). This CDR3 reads CSVWRGNEQFF. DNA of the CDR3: TGCAGCGTTTGGCGGGGCAATGAGCAGTTCTTC.